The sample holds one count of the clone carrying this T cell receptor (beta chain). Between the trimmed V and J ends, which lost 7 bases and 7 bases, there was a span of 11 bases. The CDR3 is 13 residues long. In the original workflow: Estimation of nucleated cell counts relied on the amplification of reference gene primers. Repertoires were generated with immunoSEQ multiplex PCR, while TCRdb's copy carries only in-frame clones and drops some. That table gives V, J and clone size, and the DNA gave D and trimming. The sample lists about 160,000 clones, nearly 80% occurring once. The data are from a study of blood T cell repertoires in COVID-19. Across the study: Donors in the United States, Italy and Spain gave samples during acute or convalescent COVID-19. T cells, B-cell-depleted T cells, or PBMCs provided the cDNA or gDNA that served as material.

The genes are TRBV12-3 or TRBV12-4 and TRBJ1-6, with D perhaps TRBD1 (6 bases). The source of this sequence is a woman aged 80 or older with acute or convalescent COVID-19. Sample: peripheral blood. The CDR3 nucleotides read TGTGCCAGCAAGGGGGAGCCCAATTCACCCCTCCACTTT. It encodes CASKGEPNSPLHF.